The TCR beta chain described here comes from a study of beta chain features in type 1 diabetes. Overall study findings and caveats: Moderately but significantly shorter TCRB CDR3s were found in Type 1 diabetes patients in all four CD4+ subsets. Relative to healthy donors, patients appeared to have naive, central memory and Treg TCRB repertoires that were more similar.

Reverse transcribing all isolated RNA meant expressed TCRB transcripts were sequenced. TCRdb's copy holds only in-frame clones and misses some; the assay was immunoSEQ multiplex PCR. The sample shows 550,000 to 850,000 clones, about an eighth of them seen only once. Trimming removed 1 base at V and 5 bases at J, with 18 bases between. The CDR3 has 16 residues. Looked up from germline, CDR1 is SGHDN and CDR2 is FVKESK. Every single donor gave one heparinised blood draw, and these averaged about 110 mL. CD4+ cells of the naive, central memory, regulatory and stem cell-like memory types were sorted via CD45RO/CCR7/CD25/CD127/CD95/CD27. This clone was seen more than once but under ten times. Its antigen is not known.

The sequenced material came from naive CD4+ T cells from blood. J is TRBJ2-7 and V is TRBV14; tentatively, D is TRBD1 (6 bases). The receptor was isolated from a man younger than 35 with type 1 diabetes. In DNA, the CDR3 is TGTGCCAGCAGCCAAGCGGTGAATACAGGGAACCACGAGCAGTACTTC. It is translated as CASSQAVNTGNHEQYF.